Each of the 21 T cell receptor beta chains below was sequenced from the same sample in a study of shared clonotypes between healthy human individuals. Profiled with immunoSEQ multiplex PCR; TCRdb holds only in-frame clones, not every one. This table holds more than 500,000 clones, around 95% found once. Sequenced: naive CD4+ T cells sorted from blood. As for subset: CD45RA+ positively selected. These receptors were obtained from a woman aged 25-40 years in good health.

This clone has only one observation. This CDR3 is CASSLYSADEQYF. CDR3 sequence (DNA): TGTGCCAGCAGCTTGTATTCGGCTGACGAGCAGTACTTC. The V gene is TRBV5-6, the J gene TRBJ2-7; D is ambiguous. The length of the CDR3 is 13 residues. Trimming left V 1 base short and J 5 bases short, with 10 bases between. Germline V gene sequence: CDR1 SGHDT, CDR2 YYEEEE. Full variable domain (rest looked up from reference TRBV5-6 and TRBJ2-7): DAGVTQSPTHLIKTRGQQVTLRCSPKSGHDTVSWYQQALGQGPQFIFQYYEEEERQRGNFPDRFSGHQFPNYSSELNVNALLLGDSALYLCASSLYSADEQYFGPGTRLTVT.

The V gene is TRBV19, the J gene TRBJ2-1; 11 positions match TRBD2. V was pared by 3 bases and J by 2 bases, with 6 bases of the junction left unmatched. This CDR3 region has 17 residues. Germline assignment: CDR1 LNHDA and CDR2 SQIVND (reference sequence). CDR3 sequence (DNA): TGTGCCAGTAGTATTGAGACTAGCGGGATCGCCTACAATGAGCAGTTCTTC. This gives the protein CASSIETSGIAYNEQFF.

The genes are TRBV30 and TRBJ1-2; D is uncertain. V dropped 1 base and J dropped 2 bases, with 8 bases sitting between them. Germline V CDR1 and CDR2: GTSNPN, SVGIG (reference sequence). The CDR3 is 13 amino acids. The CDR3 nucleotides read TGTGCCTGGAGTGACAGAGTCAACTATGGCTACACCTTC. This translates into CAWSDRVNYGYTF.

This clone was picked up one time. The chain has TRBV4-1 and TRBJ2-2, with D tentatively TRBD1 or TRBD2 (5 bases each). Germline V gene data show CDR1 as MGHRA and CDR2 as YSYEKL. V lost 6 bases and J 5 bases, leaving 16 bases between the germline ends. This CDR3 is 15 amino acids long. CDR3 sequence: CASRWGRAGTGELFF. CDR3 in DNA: TGCGCCAGCAGGTGGGGGAGAGCCGGGACCGGGGAGCTGTTTTTT.

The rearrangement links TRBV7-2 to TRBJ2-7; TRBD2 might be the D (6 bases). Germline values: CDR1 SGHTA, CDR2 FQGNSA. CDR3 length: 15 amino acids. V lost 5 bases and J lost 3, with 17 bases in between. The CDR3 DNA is TGTGCCAGCAGCGAGATATGGCGGGGTCTCTACGAGCAGTACTTC. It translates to CASSEIWRGLYEQYF.

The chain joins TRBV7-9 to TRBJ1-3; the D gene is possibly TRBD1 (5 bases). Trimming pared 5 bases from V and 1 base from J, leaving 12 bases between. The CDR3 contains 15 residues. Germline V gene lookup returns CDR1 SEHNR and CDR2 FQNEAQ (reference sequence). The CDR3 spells CASSVRGGSGNTIYF. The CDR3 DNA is TGTGCCAGCAGCGTCCGTGGGGGGTCTGGAAACACCATATATTTT.

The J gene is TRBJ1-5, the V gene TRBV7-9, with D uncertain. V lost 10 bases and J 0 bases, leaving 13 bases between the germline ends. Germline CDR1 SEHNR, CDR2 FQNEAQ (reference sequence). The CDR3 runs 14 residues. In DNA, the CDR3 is TGTGCCACAGGACGGGATGATAGCAATCAGCCCCAGCATTTT. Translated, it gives CATGRDDSNQPQHF.

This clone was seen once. The DNA of the CDR3 is TGTGCCAGCAGCGAGACAGACCCTAGGGCTTTCTTT. This codes for CASSETDPRAFF. V usage is TRBV2 and J usage is TRBJ1-1; possibly TRBD1 for D (5 bases). There are 12 residues in the CDR3. Per germline, CDR1 SNHLY and CDR2 FYNNEI. Trimming took off 6 bases at V and 11 bases at J, with 16 bases between the two ends.

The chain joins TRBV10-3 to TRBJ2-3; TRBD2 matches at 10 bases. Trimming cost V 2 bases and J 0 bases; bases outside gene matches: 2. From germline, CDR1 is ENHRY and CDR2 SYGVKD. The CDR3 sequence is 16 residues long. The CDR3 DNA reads TGTGCCATCAGTGAGGGACTAGCGGAAAGCACAGATACGCAGTATTTT. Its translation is CAISEGLAESTDTQYF.

The chain's CDR3 is CASSKGQGGWDEQYF. CDR3 nucleotides: TGTGCCAGCAGCAAAGGACAGGGGGGATGGGACGAGCAGTACTTC. The V call is TRBV21-1, the J call TRBJ2-7; TRBD1, the table's D call, was not compared with the DNA. TRBV21-1 is given as a pseudogene. The CDR3 totals 15 residues.

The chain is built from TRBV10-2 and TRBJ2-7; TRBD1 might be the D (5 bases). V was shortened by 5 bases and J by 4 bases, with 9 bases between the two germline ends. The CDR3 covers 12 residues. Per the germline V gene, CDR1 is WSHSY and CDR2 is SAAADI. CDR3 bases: TGCGCCAGCAGTCCTCGACAGTACGAGCAGTACTTC. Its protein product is CASSPRQYEQYF.

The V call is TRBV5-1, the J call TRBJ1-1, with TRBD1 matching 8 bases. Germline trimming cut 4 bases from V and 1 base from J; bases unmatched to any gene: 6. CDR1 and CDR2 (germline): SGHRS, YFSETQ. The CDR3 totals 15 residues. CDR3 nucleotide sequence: TGCGCCAGCAGCCAGGGACAGGCAGCGAACACTGAAGCTTTCTTT. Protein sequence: CASSQGQAANTEAFF.

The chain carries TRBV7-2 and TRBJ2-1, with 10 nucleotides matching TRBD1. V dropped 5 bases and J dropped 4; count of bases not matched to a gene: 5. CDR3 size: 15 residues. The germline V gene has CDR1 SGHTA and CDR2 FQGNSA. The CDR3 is CASSAGTGAYNEQFF. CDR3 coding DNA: TGTGCCAGCAGCGCCGGGACAGGGGCATACAATGAGCAGTTCTTC.

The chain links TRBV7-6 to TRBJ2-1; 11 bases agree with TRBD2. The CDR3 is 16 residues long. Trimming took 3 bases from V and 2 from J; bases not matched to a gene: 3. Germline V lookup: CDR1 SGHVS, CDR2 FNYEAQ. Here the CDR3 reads CASSFLAGGPYNEQFF. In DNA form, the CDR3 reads TGTGCCAGCAGCTTTTTAGCGGGAGGGCCCTACAATGAGCAGTTCTTC. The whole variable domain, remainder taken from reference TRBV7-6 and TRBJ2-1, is GAGVSQSPRYKVTKRGQDVALRCDPISGHVSLYWYRQALGQGPEFLTYFNYEAQQDKSGLPNDRFSAERPEGSISTLTIQRTEQRDSAMYRCASSFLAGGPYNEQFFGPGTRLTVL.

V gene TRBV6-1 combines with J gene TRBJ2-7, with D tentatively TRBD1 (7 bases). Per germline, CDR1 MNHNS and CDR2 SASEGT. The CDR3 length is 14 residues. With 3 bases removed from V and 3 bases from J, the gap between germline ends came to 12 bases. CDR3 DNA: TGTGCCAGCAGTGATCGCAGGGGGGTCTACGAGCAGTACTTC. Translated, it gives CASSDRRGVYEQYF.

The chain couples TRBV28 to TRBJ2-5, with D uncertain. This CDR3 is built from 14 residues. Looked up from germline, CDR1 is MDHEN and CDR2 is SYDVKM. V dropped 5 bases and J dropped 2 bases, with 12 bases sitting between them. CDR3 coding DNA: TGTGCCAGCAGTCCCCCGGACGGACAAGAGACCCAGTACTTC. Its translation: CASSPPDGQETQYF.

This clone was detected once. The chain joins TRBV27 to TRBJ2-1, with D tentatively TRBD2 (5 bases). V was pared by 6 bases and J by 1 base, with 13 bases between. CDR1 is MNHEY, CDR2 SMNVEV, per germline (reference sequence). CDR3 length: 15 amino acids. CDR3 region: CASSRAGVSYNEQFF. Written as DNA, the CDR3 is TGTGCCAGCAGCCGCGCCGGGGTATCCTACAATGAGCAGTTCTTC.

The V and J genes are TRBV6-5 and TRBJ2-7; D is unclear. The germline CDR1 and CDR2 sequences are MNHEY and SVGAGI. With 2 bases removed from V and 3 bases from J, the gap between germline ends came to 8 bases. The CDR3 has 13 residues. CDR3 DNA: TGTGCCAGCAGTTACGCGCTGGGCTACGAGCAGTACTTC. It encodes CASSYALGYEQYF.

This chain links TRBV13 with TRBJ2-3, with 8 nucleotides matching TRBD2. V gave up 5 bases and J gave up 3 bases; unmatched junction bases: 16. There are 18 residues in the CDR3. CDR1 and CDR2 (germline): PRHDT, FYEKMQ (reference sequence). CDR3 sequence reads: CASSPRSPSGSRTDTQYF. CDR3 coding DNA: TGTGCCAGCAGCCCGCGTTCCCCCAGCGGGAGTAGGACAGATACGCAGTATTTT.

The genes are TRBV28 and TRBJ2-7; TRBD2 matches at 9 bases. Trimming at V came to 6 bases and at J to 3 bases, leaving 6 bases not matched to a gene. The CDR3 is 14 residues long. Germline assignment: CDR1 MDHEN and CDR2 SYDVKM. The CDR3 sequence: CASSVLAGDYEQYF. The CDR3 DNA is TGTGCCAGCAGCGTTTTAGCGGGGGACTACGAGCAGTACTTC.

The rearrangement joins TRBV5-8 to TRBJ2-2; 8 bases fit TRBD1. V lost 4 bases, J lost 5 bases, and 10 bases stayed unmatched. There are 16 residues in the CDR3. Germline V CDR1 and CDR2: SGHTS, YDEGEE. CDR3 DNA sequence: TGTGCCAGCAGCCCTCTTCAGGGGGCAAGTACCGGGGAGCTGTTTTTT. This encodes CASSPLQGASTGELFF. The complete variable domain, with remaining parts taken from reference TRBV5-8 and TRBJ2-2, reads EAGVTQSPTHLIKTRGQQATLRCSPISGHTSVYWYQQALGLGLQFLLWYDEGEERNRGNFPPRFSGRQFPNYSSELNVNALELEDSALYLCASSPLQGASTGELFFGEGSRLTVL.